The clone carrying this T cell receptor beta chain was detected ten times or more. Its target is unknown. This sample was included in a study of breast tumors, draining lymph nodes, adjacent tissues. TCRdb processed the multiplex PCR reads anew with MiXCR; each CDR3 protein has one entry. The table records tens of thousands of distinct CDR3 sequences, more than 20% of them present only once. The study, taken as a whole, reports: Tumor repertoires ranked between lymph nodes and nontumor tissue in diversity, with V and J gene preferences.

Germline V gives CDR1 MNHEY, CDR2 SVGEGT. The CDR3 covers 15 residues. V trimming: 6 bases; J trimming: 6 bases; junction bases outside the gene matches: 7. The TCR originated in a female donor with breast cancer. Some clones in this sample may be carry-over from other donors' samples. The chain recombines TRBV6-2 or TRBV6-3 with TRBJ2-2, with 10 bases matching TRBD2. The source material was breast tumor tissue. The CDR3, as DNA: TGTGCCAGCAGGAAGGGACTAGCGTCGGCCGGGGAGCTGTTTTTT. It specifies CASRKGLASAGELFF.